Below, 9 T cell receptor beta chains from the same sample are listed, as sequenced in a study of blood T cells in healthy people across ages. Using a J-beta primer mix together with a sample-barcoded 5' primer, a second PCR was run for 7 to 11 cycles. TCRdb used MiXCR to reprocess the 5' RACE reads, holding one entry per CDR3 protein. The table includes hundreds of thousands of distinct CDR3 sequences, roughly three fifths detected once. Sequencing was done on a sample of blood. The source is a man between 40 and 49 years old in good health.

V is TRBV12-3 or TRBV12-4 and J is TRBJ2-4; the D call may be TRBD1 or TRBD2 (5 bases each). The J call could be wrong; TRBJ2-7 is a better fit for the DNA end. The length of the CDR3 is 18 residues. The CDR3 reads CASSMKPGTQEMDDEQYF. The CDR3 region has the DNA TGTGCCAGCAGTATGAAACCCGGGACCCAGGAGATGGACGACGAGCAGTACTTC.

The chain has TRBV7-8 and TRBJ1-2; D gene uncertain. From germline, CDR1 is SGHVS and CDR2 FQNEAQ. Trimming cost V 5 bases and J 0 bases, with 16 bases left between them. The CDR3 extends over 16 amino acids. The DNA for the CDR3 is TGTGCCAGCAGCCAGACCCGGGTCCCAGCTAACTATGGCTACACCTTC. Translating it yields CASSQTRVPANYGYTF. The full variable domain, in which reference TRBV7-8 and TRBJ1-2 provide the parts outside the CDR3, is GAGVSQSPRYKVAKRGQDVALRCDPISGHVSLFWYQQALGQGPEFLTYFQNEAQLDKSGLPSDRFFAERPEGSVSTLKIQRTQQEDSAVYLCASSQTRVPANYGYTFGSGTRLTVV.

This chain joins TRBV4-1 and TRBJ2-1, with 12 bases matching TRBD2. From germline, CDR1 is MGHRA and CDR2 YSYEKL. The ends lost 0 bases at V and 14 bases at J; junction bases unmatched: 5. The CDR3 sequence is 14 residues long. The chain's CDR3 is CASSQDRLAGGKFF. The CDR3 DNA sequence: TGCGCCAGCAGCCAAGATCGGCTAGCGGGAGGGAAGTTCTTC.

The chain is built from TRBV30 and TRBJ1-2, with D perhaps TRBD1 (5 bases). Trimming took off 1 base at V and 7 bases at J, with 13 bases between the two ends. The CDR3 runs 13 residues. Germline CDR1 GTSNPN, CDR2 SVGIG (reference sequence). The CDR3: CAWSDTGTFGYTF. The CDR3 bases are TGTGCCTGGAGTGACACCGGGACCTTTGGCTACACCTTC.

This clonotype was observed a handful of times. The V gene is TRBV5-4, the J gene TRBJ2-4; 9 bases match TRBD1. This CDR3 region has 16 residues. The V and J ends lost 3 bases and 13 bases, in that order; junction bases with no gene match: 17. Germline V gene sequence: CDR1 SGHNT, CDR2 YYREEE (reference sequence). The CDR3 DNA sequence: TGTGCCAGCAGCTCATCTGTGGACAGGGGCGTAGGTGAGCAGTACTTC. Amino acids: CASSSSVDRGVGEQYF.

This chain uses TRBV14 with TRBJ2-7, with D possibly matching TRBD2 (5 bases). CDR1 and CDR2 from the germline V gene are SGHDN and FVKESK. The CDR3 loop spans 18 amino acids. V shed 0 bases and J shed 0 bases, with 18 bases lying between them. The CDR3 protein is CASSQEFRRGNASYEQYF. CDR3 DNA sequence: TGTGCCAGCAGCCAAGAGTTTCGGCGAGGGAACGCCTCCTACGAGCAGTACTTC.

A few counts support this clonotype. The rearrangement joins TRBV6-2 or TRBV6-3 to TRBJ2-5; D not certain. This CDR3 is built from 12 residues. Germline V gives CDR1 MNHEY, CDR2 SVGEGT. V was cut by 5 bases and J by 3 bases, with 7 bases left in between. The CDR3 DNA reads TGTGCCAGCAGTCTTCTAAAAGAGACCCAGTACTTC. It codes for CASSLLKETQYF.

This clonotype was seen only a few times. This CDR3 reads CASRSGTVSSGANVLTF. The CDR3 DNA sequence: TGTGCCAGCAGGTCCGGGACCGTATCCTCTGGGGCCAACGTCCTGACTTTC. V gene TRBV21-1 combines with J gene TRBJ2-6; the D segment call TRBD1 is taken from the table without a DNA check. TRBV21-1 is an annotated pseudogene. There are 17 residues in the CDR3.

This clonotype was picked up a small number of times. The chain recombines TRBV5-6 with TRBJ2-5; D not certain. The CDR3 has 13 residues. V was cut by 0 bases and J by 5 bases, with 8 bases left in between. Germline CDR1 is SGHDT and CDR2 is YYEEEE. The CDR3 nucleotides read TGTGCCAGCAGCTTGGCACGGGTTGAGACCCAGTACTTC. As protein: CASSLARVETQYF. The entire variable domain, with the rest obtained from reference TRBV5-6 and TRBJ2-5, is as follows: DAGVTQSPTHLIKTRGQQVTLRCSPKSGHDTVSWYQQALGQGPQFIFQYYEEEERQRGNFPDRFSGHQFPNYSSELNVNALLLGDSALYLCASSLARVETQYFGPGTRLLVL.